The 4 T cell receptor beta chains below come from one sample, sequenced in a study of tumor-infiltrating lymphocytes in primary liver carcinoma. RNA and DNA were co-extracted from 20-30 mg of unsorted bulk tissue. From around 0.5 ug of total RNA, TCR beta-specific cDNA was reverse-transcribed using a constant-region primer. Amplification in three nested multiplex PCR rounds with slightly modified ARM-PCR gave rise to TCR beta libraries. Investigators reported that the first two PCR rounds, at about 11 cycles each, used TRBV1-TRBV30 forward primers with a C-beta reverse primer. Each CDR3 protein is one row after TCRdb ran MiXCR on the multiplex PCR reads. The profile shows under 130,000 distinct CDR3 sequences, about four fifths of them singletons. The sample taken for sequencing was liver tumor tissue from sampling region 3. Subset specified: tumor region T3, left-lateral pole. Every receptor here comes from a man aged 40-55 years with primary liver carcinoma and hepatitis B virus infection.

This chain connects TRBV29-1 to TRBJ2-7; 10 nucleotides line up with TRBD2. Trimming removed 6 bases from V and 6 bases from J; junction bases left unmatched: 11. The CDR3 loop spans 14 amino acids. Germline CDR1 and CDR2: SQVTM and ANQGSEA. Written as DNA, the CDR3 is TGCAGCGTCGCGAGATTAGCGGGAGGTGGCGAGCAGTACTTC. Translated: CSVARLAGGGEQYF.

About this clonotype: Sequence at one end of the junction differs from germline and may be a read error. The chain combines TRBV6-1 with TRBJ2-3; no reliable D call. The CDR3 contains 12 residues. Germline values: CDR1 MNHNS, CDR2 SASEGT. CDR3 bases: TGTGTCAGCAAGCCCAGCACATGTACGCAGTATTTT. Amino acids: CVSKPSTCTQYF.

The chain is built from TRBV7-2 and TRBJ2-3; 7 bases are shared with TRBD1. This CDR3 is 16 amino acids long. Germline V gene sequence: CDR1 SGHTA, CDR2 FQGNSA. The chain's CDR3 is CANSARQGGRTDTQYF. The CDR3, as DNA: TGTGCTAACAGCGCCCGACAGGGCGGGCGAACAGATACGCAGTATTTT.

Comments on this clonotype: One end of the junction does not line up with germline, which may come from a read error. The V and J genes are TRBV7-8 and TRBJ2-5, with D perhaps TRBD1 (5 bases). Per germline, CDR1 SGHVS and CDR2 FQNEAQ. There are 14 residues in the CDR3. CDR3 amino acids: CASKQWTTQETQYF. CDR3 coding DNA: TGTGCCAGCAAGCAATGGACAACCCAAGAGACCCAGTATTTC.